These 14 T cell receptor beta chains originate from one sample sequenced in a study of regulatory T cells in long-lasting Graves disease (dated by TCRdb to 2020 to 2023). Library prep was done by multiplex PCR. These reads were obtained on an Illumina HiSeq 4000. TCR beta libraries were built with iRepertoire HTBI primers and Arm-PCR amplification of CDR3 regions. The public reads were run again by TCRdb, first through fastp at Q25 and then through MiXCR, and only productive beta chains were kept. All rows with the same CDR3 protein become a single entry with the most common DNA and genes. Here the sample has around 500,000 distinct CDR3 sequences; approximately 12% occur a single time. The ten largest make up roughly a tenth of the sample. Per the publication, the time point label means: newly diagnosed GD, antithyroid drugs for less than 3 months. RNA was extracted from PBMCs in TRIzol for both TCR sequencing and RNA sequencing.

The sample also formed part of further work on T cells in Graves' hyperthyroidism and ophthalmopathy.

The sequencing here drew on peripheral blood mononuclear cells (PBMCs), taken at new diagnosis, from a patient treated with antithyroid drugs. These receptors all stem from a man aged 25-45 years with Graves disease. Donor details come from another sample of the same person, matched by shared clones.

This clonotype was counted many times. The rearrangement links TRBV6-5 to TRBJ2-5; D gene uncertain. V was pared by 3 bases and J by 3 bases, with 11 bases between. There are 14 residues in the CDR3. Germline CDR1 MNHEY, CDR2 SVGAGI. CDR3 sequence (DNA): TGTGCCAGCAGTTATTATCGAACAGAAGAGACCCAGTACTTC. This translates into CASSYYRTEETQYF.

This clonotype has only a few counts. The CDR3 here is CASSLGGYSPLHF. CDR3 in DNA: TGTGCCAGCAGTCTGGGTGGTTATTCACCCCTCCACTTT. The chain is built from TRBV6-1 and TRBJ1-6; D call uncertain. Trimming removed 5 bases at V and 8 bases at J, with 10 bases between. CDR1 MNHNS and CDR2 SASEGT come from the germline V gene. This CDR3 is built from 13 residues.

The sample holds many counts of this clonotype. The genes are TRBV12-5 and TRBJ2-2; TRBD1 is a possible D gene (5 bases). The CDR3 consists of 16 residues. In germline, CDR1 is LGHNT, CDR2 FRNRAP. Trimming removed 4 bases from V and 0 bases from J, with 12 bases in between. CDR3 DNA sequence: TGTGCTAGTGGTTCGATGGCAGGGCCGAACACCGGGGAGCTGTTTTTT. Translation gives CASGSMAGPNTGELFF.

The chain carries TRBV5-1 and TRBJ2-2; the D gene is possibly TRBD2 (5 bases). Germline-derived CDR1 and CDR2 are SGHRS and YFSETQ. Deletions cut 1 base from V and 3 bases from J, with 10 bases between. The CDR3 has 15 amino acids. CDR3 coding DNA: TGCGCCAGCAGCTTGACCAGCGGCTACACCGGGGAGCTGTTTTTT. The encoded protein is CASSLTSGYTGELFF.

This clonotype has at least ten counts. The chain uses TRBV6-2 or TRBV6-3 and TRBJ2-1; 8 positions match TRBD2. After removal of 0 bases from V and 4 bases from J, the junction contained 8 bases not matched to a gene. This CDR3 has 17 amino acids. Per germline, CDR1 MNHEY and CDR2 SVGEGT. Written as DNA, the CDR3 is TGTGCCAGCAGTTACTCTACTTGGGCGGGAGGTTACAATGAGCAGTTCTTC. Translation: CASSYSTWAGGYNEQFF.

The chain links TRBV7-9 to TRBJ2-1; no firm D call. The J call is uncertain, as TRBJ2-5 better fits the DNA end. The CDR3 has 11 amino acids. Germline CDR1 is SEHNR and CDR2 is FQNEAQ (reference sequence). The CDR3 reads CASSPFETQYF. In DNA form, the CDR3 reads TGTGCCAGCAGCCCCTTTGAGACCCAGTACTTC.

This clonotype occurred many times. With only one base between it and a far larger clone, this is likely a read error. This sequence joins TRBV7-3 and TRBJ2-7; D unresolved. Trimming pared 6 bases from V and 5 bases from J, leaving 8 bases between. This CDR3 contains 11 residues. The germline V gene encodes CDR1 SGHTA and CDR2 FQGTGA. CDR3 amino acids: CASSQRDEQYF. The DNA of the CDR3 is TGTGCCAGCAGTCAAAGGGACGAGCAGTACTTC.

This clonotype was recorded a few times. The chain uses TRBV5-1 and TRBJ2-3; D gene ambiguous. Per germline, CDR1 SGHRS and CDR2 YFSETQ. This CDR3 spans 16 amino acids. Trimming removed 1 base from V and 0 bases from J, with 12 bases in between. In nucleotides, the CDR3 is TGCGCCAGCAGCTTGACGGGTCCACAGAGCACAGATACGCAGTATTTT. Its protein product is CASSLTGPQSTDTQYF.

This chain links TRBV20-1 with TRBJ2-1; the D call may be TRBD1 or TRBD2 (5 bases each). The V gene lost 0 bases and the J gene lost 2 bases, with 11 bases spanning the gap. Germline CDR1 is DFQATT and CDR2 is SNEGSKA (reference sequence). This CDR3 region has 15 residues. CDR3 amino acids: CSAREGVDAYNEQFF. CDR3 DNA: TGCAGTGCTAGAGAGGGGGTAGACGCCTACAATGAGCAGTTCTTC.

In its sample, this clonotype was seen many times. The CDR3 DNA sequence: TGTGCCAGCAGTGTGGGTCCCCAAGAGACCCAGTACTTC. Residues: CASSVGPQETQYF. V is TRBV9 and J is TRBJ2-5; the D is unclear. The CDR3 contains 13 residues. CDR1 and CDR2 from the germline V gene are SGDLS and YYNGEE. Trimming removed 5 bases from V and 1 base from J, with 9 bases in between.

This chain uses TRBV7-9 with TRBJ2-7; perhaps TRBD1 as D (6 bases). V shed 1 base and J shed 6 bases, with 10 bases lying between them. Germline lookup yields CDR1 SEHNR and CDR2 FQNEAQ (reference sequence). The CDR3 runs 13 residues. The DNA of the CDR3 is TGTGCCAGCAGCTTAGATGCAGGGGCCGAGCAGTACTTC. Translation: CASSLDAGAEQYF.

The sample holds many counts of this clonotype. This rearrangement joins TRBV27 to TRBJ1-1; D is possibly TRBD1 (5 bases). Trimming stripped 4 bases from V and 4 bases from J, with 13 bases between. Germline V gene sequence: CDR1 MNHEY, CDR2 SMNVEV (reference sequence). The CDR3 is 14 residues long. The CDR3 region is CASSYAGLGTEAFF. The DNA of the CDR3 is TGTGCCAGCAGTTACGCAGGGCTCGGCACTGAAGCTTTCTTT.

This clonotype was counted many times. An end of the junction differs from the germline gene, which may be a read error. The chain is built from TRBV28 and TRBJ2-1; 11 nucleotides line up with TRBD2. Germline CDR1 and CDR2: MDHEN and SYDVKM. The CDR3 has 13 residues. The CDR3 bases are TGTGCCAGCAGTTTAGGGACTAGCGGTGGCCACATCTTC. It encodes CASSLGTSGGHIF.

This clonotype was counted between two and nine times. This may arise from a read error, as a much more abundant clone is one base away. J is TRBJ2-7 and V is TRBV25-1; D unclear. Germline V gene lookup returns CDR1 MGHDK and CDR2 SYGVNS. This CDR3 spans 11 amino acids. Trimming took off 6 bases at V and 0 bases at J, with 3 bases between the two ends. CDR3 amino acids: CASRTSYEQYF. CDR3 in DNA: TGTGCCAGCAGGACCTCCTACGAGCAGTACTTC.